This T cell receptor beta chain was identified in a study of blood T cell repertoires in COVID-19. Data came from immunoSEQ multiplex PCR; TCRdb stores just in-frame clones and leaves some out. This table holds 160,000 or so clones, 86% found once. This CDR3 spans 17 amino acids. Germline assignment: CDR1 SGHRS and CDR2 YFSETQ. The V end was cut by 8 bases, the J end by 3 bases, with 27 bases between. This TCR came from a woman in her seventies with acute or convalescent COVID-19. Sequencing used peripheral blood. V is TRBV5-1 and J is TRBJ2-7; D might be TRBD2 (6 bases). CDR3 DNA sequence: TGCGCCAGTCGACGAACAAAATGGGGGGAAGGATACTACGAGCAGTACTTC. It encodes CASRRTKWGEGYYEQYF.